This T cell receptor (beta chain) was recorded in a study of CD8+CD57+ T cells in acquired aplastic anemia. Study-level background: Sorted CD4+ and CD8+ cells gave a mean 3.2 ug DNA, range roughly 0.2 to 27.4 ug.

This clonotype was counted at least ten times. Its specificity is not known. The template for TCR beta VDJ and CDR3 sequence profiling was genomic DNA. TCRdb itself ran the reads through MiXCR, one entry per CDR3 protein. The sample yields about 170,000 distinct CDR3 sequences, 55% to 80% seen once. Study observations and caveats: With respect to CD8+ Simpson's diversity, patients and controls did not differ significantly.

Between the trimmed V and J ends, which lost 4 bases and 4 bases, there was a span of 19 bases. Germline CDR1 reads WNHNN; CDR2 reads SYGVQD (reference sequence). This CDR3 is built from 16 residues. The chain is built from TRBV10-1 and TRBJ1-1, with no clear D. The TCR comes from a human donor in good health. Sequenced sample: sorted CD4+, CD8+, or CD8+CD57+ T cells (not recorded which) from PBMCs. CDR3 bases: TGCGCCAGCAGTGTACATACTGGGAACCTGGGCACTGAAGCTTTCTTT. Translation gives CASSVHTGNLGTEAFF.